The source of this T cell receptor beta chain is a study of blood T cell repertoires in COVID-19. Study-wide background: COVID-19 samples collected from the United States, Italy and Spain covered acute and convalescent phases.

Profiled with immunoSEQ multiplex PCR; TCRdb holds only in-frame clones, not every one. Among about 300,000 clones listed, under 90% were seen once. This CDR3 is built from 14 residues. Unmatched junction bases numbered 3, after V lost 4 bases and J lost 1 base. Germline V gene data show CDR1 as MGHRA and CDR2 as YSYEKL. The rearrangement links TRBV4-1 to TRBJ1-1; 7 positions match TRBD1. The specimen was PBMCs or T cells enriched from blood (not recorded which). The TCR comes from a woman aged 45-59 years who had been exposed to COVID-19. Here the CDR3 reads CASSLTGTNTEAFF. The CDR3 nucleotides are TGCGCCAGCAGCCTGACAGGGACGAACACTGAAGCTTTCTTT.